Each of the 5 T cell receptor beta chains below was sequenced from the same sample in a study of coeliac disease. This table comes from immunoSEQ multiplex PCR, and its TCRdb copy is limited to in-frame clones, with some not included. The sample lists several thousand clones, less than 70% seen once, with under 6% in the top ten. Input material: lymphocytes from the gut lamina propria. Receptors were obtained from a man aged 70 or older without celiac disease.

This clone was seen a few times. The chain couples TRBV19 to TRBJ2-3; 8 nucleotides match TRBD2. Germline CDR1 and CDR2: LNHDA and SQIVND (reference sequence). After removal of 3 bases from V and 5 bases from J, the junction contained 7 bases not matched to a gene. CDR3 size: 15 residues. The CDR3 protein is CASSISGGGRDTQYF. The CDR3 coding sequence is TGTGCCAGTAGTATTTCGGGGGGGGGTCGAGATACGCAGTATTTT. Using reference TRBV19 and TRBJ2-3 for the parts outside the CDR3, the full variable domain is DGGITQSPKYLFRKEGQNVTLSCEQNLNHDAMYWYRQDPGQGLRLIYYSQIVNDFQKGDIAEGYSVSREKKESFPLTVTSAQKNPTAFYLCASSISGGGRDTQYFGPGTRLTVL.

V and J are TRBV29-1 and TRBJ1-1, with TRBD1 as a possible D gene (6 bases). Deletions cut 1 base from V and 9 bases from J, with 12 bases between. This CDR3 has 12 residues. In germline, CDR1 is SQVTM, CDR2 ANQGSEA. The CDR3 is CSVEGQQGKAFF. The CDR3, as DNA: TGCAGCGTTGAAGGTCAACAGGGCAAAGCTTTCTTT.

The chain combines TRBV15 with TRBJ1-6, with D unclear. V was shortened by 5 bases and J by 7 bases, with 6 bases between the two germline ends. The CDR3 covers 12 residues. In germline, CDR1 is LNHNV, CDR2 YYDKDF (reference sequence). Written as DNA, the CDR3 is TGTGCCACCAGCGAGAGGAATTCACCCCTCCACTTT. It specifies CATSERNSPLHF. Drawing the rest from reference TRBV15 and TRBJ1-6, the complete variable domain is DAMVIQNPRYQVTQFGKPVTLSCSQTLNHNVMYWYQQKSSQAPKLLFHYYDKDFNNEADTPDNFQSRRPNTSFCFLDIRSPGLGDTAMYLCATSERNSPLHFGNGTRLTVT.

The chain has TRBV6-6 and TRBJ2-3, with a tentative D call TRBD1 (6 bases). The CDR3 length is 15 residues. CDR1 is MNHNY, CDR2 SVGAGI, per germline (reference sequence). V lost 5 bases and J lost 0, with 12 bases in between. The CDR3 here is CASSTGQLSTDTQYF. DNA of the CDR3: TGTGCCAGCAGTACCGGACAGTTGAGCACAGATACGCAGTATTTT.

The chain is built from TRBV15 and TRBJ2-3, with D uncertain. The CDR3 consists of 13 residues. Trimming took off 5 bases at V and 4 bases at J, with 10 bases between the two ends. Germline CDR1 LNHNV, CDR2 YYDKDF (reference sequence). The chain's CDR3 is CATSSRVSDTQYF. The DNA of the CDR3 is TGTGCCACCAGCTCTCGGGTCTCAGATACGCAGTATTTT.